Presented here are 2 T cell receptor beta chains from one specimen sequenced in a study of post-analysis software for immune sequencing data (dated by TCRdb to 2014 to 2015). The library was made by PCR. Instrument used: Illumina HiSeq 2500. Unique molecular identifiers were incorporated into TCR beta cDNA libraries to reduce PCR and sequencing biases. TCRdb redid the processing of the public reads, applying fastp at Q25 and MiXCR, and retained in-frame beta chains. One record per CDR3 amino acid sequence lists the most common genes and DNA. The sample records around 160,000 distinct CDR3 sequences, roughly 34% of which are singletons. In total, the top ten clones hold about 26% of the sample. The intended sense of this specimen's time point label: second blood draw from one MS patient after hematopoietic stem cell transplantation. The sequenced sample was blood, obtained after autologous hematopoietic stem cell transplantation. The receptors were gathered from a girl aged 10 to 17 with multiple sclerosis. Donor details come from another sample of the same person, matched by shared clones.

This clonotype was counted a few times. The chain is built from TRBV12-3 or TRBV12-4 and TRBJ1-1; maybe TRBD1 (5 bases). The V end was cut by 3 bases, the J end by 0 bases, with 8 bases between. The CDR3 totals 14 residues. In nucleotides, the CDR3 is TGTGCCAGCAGTTTTGACAGCATGAACACTGAAGCTTTCTTT. Protein: CASSFDSMNTEAFF.

The rearrangement joins TRBV7-2 to TRBJ2-5; D is unresolved. The CDR3 contains 12 residues. Germline V gene data show CDR1 as SGHTA and CDR2 as FQGNSA. Trimming shortened V by 1 base and J by 7 bases, and 7 bases separated the two germline ends. The CDR3 protein is CASSLGRRTQYF. CDR3 nucleotides: TGTGCCAGCAGCTTAGGTCGGAGGACCCAGTACTTC.